Presented here are 19 T cell receptor beta chains from one specimen sequenced in a study of blood T cell repertoires in COVID-19. TCRdb's copy holds only in-frame clones and misses some; the assay was immunoSEQ multiplex PCR. The data contain more than 300,000 clones, about 88% of them singletons. Sequenced sample: peripheral blood. These receptors were collected from a woman aged 70-85 years with COVID-19, enrolled during active disease.

V gene TRBV6-5 combines with J gene TRBJ1-2, with D possibly being TRBD1 (6 bases). Trimming shortened V by 11 bases and J by 8 bases, and 15 bases separated the two germline ends. Germline CDR1 and CDR2: MNHEY and SVGAGI. The CDR3 is made up of 11 amino acids. Here the CDR3 reads CAARGAWGYTF. CDR3 sequence (DNA): TGTGCCGCCCGGGGGGCTTGGGGCTACACCTTC.

The chain employs TRBV11-2 and TRBJ1-3, with TRBD1 matching 9 bases. CDR3 length: 15 residues. CDR1 is SGHAT and CDR2 is FQNNGV in the germline V gene. V shed 5 bases, J shed 3 bases, and the junction held 5 bases outside the gene matches. As DNA, the CDR3 is TGTGCCAGCAGCCGGGACAGGGAAGGTGGAAACACCATATATTTT. Its translation is CASSRDREGGNTIYF.

The chain carries TRBV7-9 and TRBJ1-3; the D is unclear. CDR1 and CDR2 (germline): SEHNR, FQNEAQ (reference sequence). V dropped 4 bases and J dropped 6 bases, with 4 bases sitting between them. The CDR3 contains 11 residues. CDR3 residues: CASSSLNTIYF. The CDR3 DNA is TGTGCCAGCAGCTCCTTAAACACCATATATTTT.

The chain recombines TRBV5-1 with TRBJ2-5; D possibly corresponds to TRBD2 (6 bases). V was trimmed by 2 bases and J by 2 bases, leaving 7 bases between them. Germline V gene sequence: CDR1 SGHRS, CDR2 YFSETQ. The CDR3 consists of 13 residues. CDR3 sequence (DNA): TGCGCCAGCAGCTTTGGGGGGCAAGAGACCCAGTACTTC. Protein: CASSFGGQETQYF.

This chain links TRBV15 with TRBJ1-1; D gene ambiguous. The germline V gene encodes CDR1 LNHNV and CDR2 YYDKDF (reference sequence). Trimming stripped 1 base from V and 3 bases from J, with 9 bases between. This CDR3 comprises 14 residues. CDR3 sequence (DNA): TGTGCCACCAGCAGAGGAGGAGAGGACACTGAAGCTTTCTTT. This encodes CATSRGGEDTEAFF.

In this sample, this clone turned up once. The rearrangement links TRBV7-2 to TRBJ2-1; 13 positions match TRBD2. With V trimmed by 2 bases and J by 3 bases, 4 bases remained unmatched. The V gene's germline CDR1 is SGHTA and CDR2 FQGNSA. There are 17 residues in the CDR3. CDR3: CASSLTSGGASYNEQFF. The CDR3 coding sequence is TGTGCCAGCAGCTTAACTAGCGGGGGGGCTAGCTACAATGAGCAGTTCTTC.

V gene TRBV7-9 combines with J gene TRBJ1-4; 9 bases are a match to TRBD1. The V gene's germline CDR1 is SEHNR and CDR2 FQNEAQ (reference sequence). The CDR3 is 14 residues long. The junction had 5 bases not matched to a gene; V was cut back by 4 bases and J by 8 bases. The CDR3: CASSWGQGKEKLFF. The DNA of the CDR3 is TGTGCCAGCAGCTGGGGACAGGGCAAAGAAAAACTGTTTTTT.

The rearrangement uses TRBV7-7 and TRBJ2-1; the match to TRBD2 covers 7 bases. With V trimmed by 8 bases and J by 3 bases, 10 bases remained unmatched. CDR1 is SSHAT and CDR2 is FNYEAQ in the germline V gene (reference sequence). The CDR3 spans 15 residues. CDR3 protein: CASDLCGSNYNEQFF. CDR3 bases: TGTGCCAGCGACTTGTGCGGGAGTAACTACAATGAGCAGTTCTTC.

The chain recombines TRBV5-1 with TRBJ1-1; D may be TRBD1 (6 bases). Trimming took 2 bases from V and 4 from J, leaving 12 bases between them. The germline V gene has CDR1 SGHRS and CDR2 YFSETQ. The CDR3 has 14 residues. CDR3 in DNA: TGCGCCAGCAGCTTTCAGGGGTCGGGCACTGAAGCTTTCTTT. It codes for CASSFQGSGTEAFF.

This chain joins TRBV5-1 and TRBJ1-6; possible D gene TRBD1, 6 bases. This CDR3 is 16 amino acids long. V shed 1 base and J shed 6 bases, with 14 bases lying between them. From germline, CDR1 is SGHRS and CDR2 YFSETQ. This chain's CDR3 is CASSLSAQGPNSPLHF. DNA for the CDR3: TGCGCCAGCAGCTTGAGCGCACAGGGTCCTAATTCACCCCTCCACTTT.

The table lists this clone with a count of one. The sample contains more than one DNA sequence encoding this CDR3. The rearrangement links TRBV18 to TRBJ1-1; D perhaps matches TRBD1 (5 bases). V lost 2 bases and J lost 2, with 9 bases in between. The V gene's germline CDR1 is KGHSH and CDR2 LQKENI. This CDR3 is 14 amino acids long. CDR3 loop: CASSPSRVNTEAFF. As DNA, the CDR3 is TGTGCCAGCTCACCAAGCAGGGTAAACACTGAAGCTTTCTTT. The full variable domain, in which reference TRBV18 and TRBJ1-1 provide the parts outside the CDR3, is NAGVMQNPRHLVRRRGQEARLRCSPMKGHSHVYWYRQLPEEGLKFMVYLQKENIIDESGMPKERFSAEFPKEGPSILRIQQVVRGDSAAYFCASSPSRVNTEAFFGQGTRLTVV.

The DNA for the CDR3 is TGTGCCTCGTCCTGGTCGGGGGGTAGCAATCAGCCCCAGCATTTT. This sequence encodes CASSWSGGSNQPQHF. The chain couples TRBV19 to TRBJ1-5, with a weak D call TRBD1 (5 bases). This CDR3 spans 15 amino acids. Per germline, CDR1 LNHDA and CDR2 SQIVND (reference sequence). The V end lost 11 bases, the J end lost 0 bases, and 17 bases lay between the germline ends. The full variable domain, completed using reference TRBV19 and TRBJ1-5, is DGGITQSPKYLFRKEGQNVTLSCEQNLNHDAMYWYRQDPGQGLRLIYYSQIVNDFQKGDIAEGYSVSREKKESFPLTVTSAQKNPTAFYLCASSWSGGSNQPQHFGDGTRLSIL.

The chain combines TRBV6-2 or TRBV6-3 with TRBJ2-1; TRBD2 agrees at 8 bases. The V segment lost 3 bases and the J segment 6 bases; nucleotides outside the gene matches: 1. The CDR3 contains 13 residues. CDR1 is MNHEY, CDR2 SVGEGT, per germline. The chain's CDR3 is CASSYGTSNEQFF. DNA for the CDR3: TGTGCCAGCAGTTATGGGACTAGCAATGAGCAGTTCTTC.

The gene calls are TRBV5-1 and TRBJ1-6; TRBD1 agrees at 8 bases. Germline lookup yields CDR1 SGHRS and CDR2 YFSETQ. The CDR3 consists of 18 residues. With 4 bases clipped from V and 7 bases from J, the junction kept 16 bases outside the gene matches. CDR3 loop: CASSNWFTSDRDNSPLHF. For the CDR3, the DNA is TGCGCCAGCAGCAATTGGTTTACTTCGGACAGGGACAATTCACCCCTCCACTTT.

The chain employs TRBV19 and TRBJ2-7, with 8 positions matching TRBD2. Per the germline V gene, CDR1 is LNHDA and CDR2 is SQIVND (reference sequence). Germline trimming cut 4 bases from V and 3 bases from J; bases unmatched to any gene: 5. The CDR3 sequence is 14 residues long. The DNA for the CDR3 is TGTGCCAGTAGTACCGCCGGGGGGGGCTACGAGCAGTACTTC. It translates to CASSTAGGGYEQYF.

The chain uses TRBV7-9 and TRBJ1-1, with a weak D call TRBD1 (5 bases). The germline V and J ends were trimmed by 6 bases and 3 bases, with 11 bases remaining between them. This CDR3 is 13 amino acids long. From germline, CDR1 is SEHNR and CDR2 FQNEAQ (reference sequence). The CDR3 reads CASRATGYTEAFF. DNA of the CDR3: TGTGCCAGCAGGGCCACAGGTTACACTGAAGCTTTCTTT.

This clone was found once. The chain joins TRBV30 to TRBJ2-3; 7 bases line up with TRBD1. CDR3 length: 14 amino acids. The V and J ends lost 1 base and 1 base, in that order; junction bases with no gene match: 2. Germline V gives CDR1 GTSNPN, CDR2 SVGIG (reference sequence). The CDR3 coding sequence is TGTGCCTGGAGTGCGGGACAGCGCACAGATACGCAGTATTTT. Protein product: CAWSAGQRTDTQYF.

The chain employs TRBV24-1 and TRBJ1-2; D perhaps matches TRBD1 (5 bases). The CDR3 contains 13 residues. Between the trimmed V and J ends, which lost 6 bases and 4 bases, there was a span of 11 bases. Germline V gives CDR1 KGHDR, CDR2 SFDVKD. The CDR3 loop is CATSPEGFYGYTF. The CDR3 DNA follows: TGTGCCACCAGTCCGGAGGGGTTCTATGGCTACACCTTC.

The V and J genes are TRBV3-1 (or the pseudogene TRBV3-2) and TRBJ1-2, with 8 bases lining up with TRBD1. The CDR3 consists of 13 residues. V shed 3 bases, J shed 7 bases, and the junction held 4 bases outside the gene matches. Germline V gene lookup returns CDR1 LGHDT and CDR2 YNNKEL (reference sequence). CDR3: CASSHQGAGGYTF. CDR3 DNA: TGTGCCAGCAGCCACCAGGGGGCGGGTGGCTACACCTTC.